This T cell receptor (beta chain) was found in a study of OX40 agonist ivuxolimab in advanced cancers. Study in general: Prior therapy, whether anti-PD-1, anti-PD-L1 or anti-CTLA-4, was allowed, and 30% to 40% had some. Three patients, one with hepatocellular carcinoma and two with cutaneous melanoma, responded partially.

General study results and limits: CD4+ and CD8+ blood T cells expanded clonally by week 6 at 0.1 to 3.0 mg/kg.

Turning to this clone: What it recognizes is unknown.

Clones were sequenced by immunoSEQ multiplex PCR, and TCRdb holds only the in-frame ones, with some missing. There are tens of thousands of clones in the sample; around 82% occur only once, and approximately 5.3% lies in the top ten. Per germline, CDR1 KGHSH and CDR2 LQKENI. Trimming took 3 bases from V and 7 from J, leaving 10 bases between them. The CDR3 sequence is 13 residues long. This material consisted of CD4+ or CD8+ T cells sorted from blood, taken in a trial of the OX40 agonist ivuxolimab. The clonotype comes from an adult with an advanced solid tumor such as melanoma, head and neck, liver or kidney cancer. The chain recombines TRBV18 with TRBJ1-5; the D is unclear. The CDR3 loop is CASSPTKGQPQHF. The CDR3 DNA reads TGTGCCAGCTCACCGACAAAGGGACAGCCCCAGCATTTT.